The clone carrying this T cell receptor beta chain was seen a single time. J gave up 1 base and V 1 base, and 9 bases lay outside the gene matches. CDR3 length equals 17 residues. CDR1 SGHTS and CDR2 YDEGEE come from the germline V gene. The sample is drawn from a study of cytomegalovirus exposure and HLA in healthy donors. With 60 Vbeta and 13 Jbeta primers, the PCR was carried out. Some clones are missing from TCRdb's copy, which holds only in-frame ones; the method was immunoSEQ multiplex PCR. The sample records approximately 100,000 clones, around 77% being singletons. J is TRBJ2-7 and V is TRBV5-8, with 9 bases lining up with TRBD2. Sequencing input: PBMCs. This TCR came from a man aged 35-49 years in good health and CMV-seropositive. The CDR3 nucleotides read TGTGCCAGCAGCTTGTCTTATTCTAGCGGGGCTTCCTACGAGCAGTACTTC. As protein: CASSLSYSSGASYEQYF.